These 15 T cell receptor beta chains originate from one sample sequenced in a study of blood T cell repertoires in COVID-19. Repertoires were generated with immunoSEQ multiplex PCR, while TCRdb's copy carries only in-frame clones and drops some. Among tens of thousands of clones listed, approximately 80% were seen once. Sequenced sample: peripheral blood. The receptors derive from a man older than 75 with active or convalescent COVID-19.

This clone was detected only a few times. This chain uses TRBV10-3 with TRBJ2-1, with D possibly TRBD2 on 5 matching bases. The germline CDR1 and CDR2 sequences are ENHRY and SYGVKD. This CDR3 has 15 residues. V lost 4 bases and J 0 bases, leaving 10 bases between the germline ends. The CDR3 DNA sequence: TGTGCCATCAGTGTGAGCGGCGACTCCTACAATGAGCAGTTCTTC. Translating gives CAISVSGDSYNEQFF.

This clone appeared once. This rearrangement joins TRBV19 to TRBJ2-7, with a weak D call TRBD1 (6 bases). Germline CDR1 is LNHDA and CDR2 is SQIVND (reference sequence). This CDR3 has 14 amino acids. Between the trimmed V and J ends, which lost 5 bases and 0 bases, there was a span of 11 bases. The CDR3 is CASSPRDNSYEQYF. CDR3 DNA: TGTGCCAGTAGTCCCCGGGACAACTCCTACGAGCAGTACTTC.

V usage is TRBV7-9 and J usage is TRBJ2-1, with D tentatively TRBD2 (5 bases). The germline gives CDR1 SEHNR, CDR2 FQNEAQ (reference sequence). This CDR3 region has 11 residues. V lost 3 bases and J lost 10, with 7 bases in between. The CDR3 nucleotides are TGTGCCAGCAGCTTCCCGGGGGAGCAGTTCTTC. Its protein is CASSFPGEQFF.

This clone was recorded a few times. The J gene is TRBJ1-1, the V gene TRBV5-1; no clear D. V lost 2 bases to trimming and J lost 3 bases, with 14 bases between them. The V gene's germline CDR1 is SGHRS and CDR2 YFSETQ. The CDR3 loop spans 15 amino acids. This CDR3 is CASSLQPGKYTEAFF. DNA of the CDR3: TGCGCCAGCAGCTTACAACCGGGGAAATACACTGAAGCTTTCTTT.

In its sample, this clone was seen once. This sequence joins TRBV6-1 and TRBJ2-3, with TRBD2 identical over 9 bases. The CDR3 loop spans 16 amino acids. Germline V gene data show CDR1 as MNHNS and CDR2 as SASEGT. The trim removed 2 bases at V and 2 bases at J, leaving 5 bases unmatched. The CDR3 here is CASSERGGGDTDTQYF. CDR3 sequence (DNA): TGTGCCAGCAGTGAAAGGGGCGGGGGGGACACAGATACGCAGTATTTT.

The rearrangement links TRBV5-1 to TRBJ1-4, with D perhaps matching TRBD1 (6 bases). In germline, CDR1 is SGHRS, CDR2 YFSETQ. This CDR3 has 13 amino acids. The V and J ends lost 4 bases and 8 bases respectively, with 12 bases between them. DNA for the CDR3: TGCGCCAGCAGCCCAGGGGACCGGGAAAAACTGTTTTTT. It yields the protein CASSPGDREKLFF.

CDR3 sequence reads: CASRLREVTGELFF. CDR3 sequence (DNA): TGCGCCAGCAGGCTCAGGGAAGTCACCGGGGAGCTGTTTTTT. The chain employs TRBV5-1 and TRBJ2-2, with D perhaps matching TRBD1 (5 bases). Germline V gives CDR1 SGHRS, CDR2 YFSETQ. Trimming cost V 5 bases and J 4 bases, with 12 bases left between them. The CDR3 has 14 residues.

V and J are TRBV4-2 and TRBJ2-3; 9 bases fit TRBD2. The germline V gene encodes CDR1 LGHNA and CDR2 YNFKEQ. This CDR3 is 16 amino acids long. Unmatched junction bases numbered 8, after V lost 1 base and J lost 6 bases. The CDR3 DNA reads TGTGCCAGCAGCCAAGTCCGAGCGGGGGGTGGGGATACGCAGTATTTT. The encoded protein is CASSQVRAGGGDTQYF.

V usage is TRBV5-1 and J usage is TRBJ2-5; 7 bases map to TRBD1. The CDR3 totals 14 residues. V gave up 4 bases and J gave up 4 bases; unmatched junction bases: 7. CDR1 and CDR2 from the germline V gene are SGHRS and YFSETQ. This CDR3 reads CASSSRDSTETQYF. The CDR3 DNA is TGCGCCAGCAGCAGCCGGGACAGTACAGAGACCCAGTACTTC.

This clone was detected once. In DNA, the CDR3 is TGTGCCAGCTCACCAAGGCGCGGTGAAAAACTGTTTTTT. This gives the protein CASSPRRGEKLFF. V gene TRBV18 combines with J gene TRBJ1-4; no firm D call. V was trimmed by 2 bases and J by 7 bases, leaving 8 bases between them. CDR3 size: 13 residues. Per germline, CDR1 KGHSH and CDR2 LQKENI. Using reference TRBV18 and TRBJ1-4 for the parts outside the CDR3, the full variable domain is NAGVMQNPRHLVRRRGQEARLRCSPMKGHSHVYWYRQLPEEGLKFMVYLQKENIIDESGMPKERFSAEFPKEGPSILRIQQVVRGDSAAYFCASSPRRGEKLFFGSGTQLSVL.

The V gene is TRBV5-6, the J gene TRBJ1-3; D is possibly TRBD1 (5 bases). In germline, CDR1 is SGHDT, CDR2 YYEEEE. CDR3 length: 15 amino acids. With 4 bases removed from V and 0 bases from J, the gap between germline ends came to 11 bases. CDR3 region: CASSKQVHSGNTIYF. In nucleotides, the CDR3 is TGTGCCAGCAGCAAACAGGTGCACTCTGGAAACACCATATATTTT.

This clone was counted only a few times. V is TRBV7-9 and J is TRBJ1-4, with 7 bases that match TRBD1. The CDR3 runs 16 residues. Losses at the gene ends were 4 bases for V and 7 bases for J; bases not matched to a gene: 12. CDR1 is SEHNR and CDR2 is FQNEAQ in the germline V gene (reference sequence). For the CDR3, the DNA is TGTGCCAGCAGCTCCCAGACAGGGTCGACGGGTGAAAAACTGTTTTTT. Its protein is CASSSQTGSTGEKLFF.

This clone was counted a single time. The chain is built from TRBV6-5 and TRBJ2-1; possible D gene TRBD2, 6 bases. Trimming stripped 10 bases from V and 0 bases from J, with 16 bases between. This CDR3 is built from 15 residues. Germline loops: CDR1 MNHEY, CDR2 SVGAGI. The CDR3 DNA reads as TGTGCCACAGGCAGGCAGCGGGCCTCCTACAATGAGCAGTTCTTC. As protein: CATGRQRASYNEQFF.

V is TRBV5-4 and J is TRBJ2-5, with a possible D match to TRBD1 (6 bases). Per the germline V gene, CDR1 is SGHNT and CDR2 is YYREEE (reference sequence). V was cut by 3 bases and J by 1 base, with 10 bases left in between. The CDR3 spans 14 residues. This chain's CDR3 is CASSSRTVQETQYF. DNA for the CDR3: TGTGCCAGCAGCTCAAGGACAGTCCAAGAGACCCAGTACTTC.

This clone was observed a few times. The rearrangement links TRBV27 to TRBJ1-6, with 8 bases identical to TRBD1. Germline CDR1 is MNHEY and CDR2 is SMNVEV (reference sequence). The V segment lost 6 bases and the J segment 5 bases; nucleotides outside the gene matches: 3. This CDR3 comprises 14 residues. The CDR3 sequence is CASSQGQDNSPLHF. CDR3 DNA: TGTGCCAGCAGCCAGGGACAGGATAATTCACCCCTCCACTTT.